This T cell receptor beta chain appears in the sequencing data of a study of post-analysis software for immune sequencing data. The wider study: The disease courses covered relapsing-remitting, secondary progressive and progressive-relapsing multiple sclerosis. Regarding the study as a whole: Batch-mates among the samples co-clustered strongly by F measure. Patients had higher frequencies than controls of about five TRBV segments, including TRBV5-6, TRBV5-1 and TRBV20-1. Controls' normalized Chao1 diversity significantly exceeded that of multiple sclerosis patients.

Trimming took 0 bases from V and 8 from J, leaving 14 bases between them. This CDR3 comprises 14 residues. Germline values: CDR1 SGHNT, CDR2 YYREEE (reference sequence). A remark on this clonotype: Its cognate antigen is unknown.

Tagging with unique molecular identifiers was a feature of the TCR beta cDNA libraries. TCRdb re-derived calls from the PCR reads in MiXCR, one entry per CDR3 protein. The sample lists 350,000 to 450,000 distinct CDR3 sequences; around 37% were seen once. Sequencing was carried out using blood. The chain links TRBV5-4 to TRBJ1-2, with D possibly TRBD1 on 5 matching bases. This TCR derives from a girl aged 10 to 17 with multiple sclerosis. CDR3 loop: CASSLGPRENGYTF. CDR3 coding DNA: TGTGCCAGCAGCTTGGGGCCCAGGGAGAACGGCTACACCTTC.